A single sample is the source of the 24 T cell receptor beta chains below, sequenced in a study of Ad26.COV2.S vaccination and SARS-CoV-2 variants. The data were produced by immunoSEQ multiplex PCR, yet TCRdb's version contains in-frame clones alone and is incomplete. In the table there are 430,000 or so clones, around nine tenths of which are singletons. As to treatment: 15 to 20 received Ad26.COV2.S at low or high dose, single or two shots; about 5 received placebo; per-sample allocation not given. Specimens were obtained on day 63 following the first vaccine or placebo injection. This specimen was peripheral blood, taken in a trial of Ad26.COV2.S vaccine versus placebo. Receptors were obtained from a person aged 18 to 59 who received the Ad26.COV2.S COVID-19 vaccine or a placebo.

The rearrangement joins TRBV10-3 to TRBJ2-5; 13 bases agree with TRBD2. The CDR3 extends over 16 amino acids. Germline V gene data show CDR1 as ENHRY and CDR2 as SYGVKD. V was clipped by 5 bases and J by 5 bases; unmatched bases: 8. The CDR3 DNA is TGTGCCATCAGTCATTGGACTAGCGGGAGCGGCGAGACCCAGTACTTC. It is translated as CAISHWTSGSGETQYF.

The chain has TRBV2 and TRBJ2-6; D ambiguous. Germline CDR1 reads SNHLY; CDR2 reads FYNNEI. V lost 8 bases and J 0 bases, leaving 14 bases between the germline ends. The CDR3 covers 16 residues. The CDR3, as DNA: TGTGCCAGCCTCTACCAGGTTACCTCTGGGGCCAACGTCCTGACTTTC. Amino acid sequence: CASLYQVTSGANVLTF.

The chain combines TRBV28 with TRBJ2-5; possibly TRBD2 for D (6 bases). The V end lost 5 bases, the J end lost 5 bases, and 9 bases lay between the germline ends. The CDR3 contains 12 residues. Germline V gene lookup returns CDR1 MDHEN and CDR2 SYDVKM. CDR3 coding DNA: TGTGCCAGCAGTGACAGCGGGGAGACCCAGTACTTC. Encoded protein: CASSDSGETQYF.

The chain has TRBV6-2 or TRBV6-3 and TRBJ2-7; D remains ambiguous. Per germline, CDR1 MNHEY and CDR2 SVGEGT. The germline V and J ends were trimmed by 0 bases and 3 bases, with 6 bases remaining between them. The CDR3 spans 13 residues. The CDR3 nucleotides read TGTGCCAGCAGTTACTCTGCTGTCTACGAGCAGTACTTC. Translating gives CASSYSAVYEQYF.

The chain employs TRBV27 and TRBJ2-3, with D uncertain. The V and J ends lost 4 bases and 6 bases respectively, with 11 bases between them. CDR3 length: 13 residues. Germline CDR1 and CDR2: MNHEY and SMNVEV (reference sequence). CDR3 loop: CASSSSRPDTQYF. In DNA, the CDR3 is TGTGCCAGCAGTTCGTCTCGGCCGGATACGCAGTATTTT.

This chain links TRBV20-1 with TRBJ1-5; no firm D call. Germline CDR1 is DFQATT and CDR2 is SNEGSKA (reference sequence). Trimming left V 3 bases short and J 5 bases short, with 14 bases between. CDR3 length equals 14 residues. CDR3 amino acids: CSASFGVLDQPQHF. Here the CDR3 DNA reads TGCAGTGCTAGTTTCGGGGTTTTGGATCAGCCCCAGCATTTT.

The V gene is TRBV12-3 or TRBV12-4, the J gene TRBJ1-2; a weak D match, TRBD1 (5 bases). V was pared by 6 bases and J by 7 bases, with 12 bases between. The CDR3 length is 12 residues. CDR3 nucleotides: TGTGCCAGCAGCCGGGACCACGGTGGCTACACCTTC. It translates to CASSRDHGGYTF.

V is TRBV2 and J is TRBJ2-5, with TRBD2 as a possible D gene (6 bases). With 5 bases removed from V and 3 bases from J, the gap between germline ends came to 10 bases. The CDR3 loop spans 13 amino acids. CDR1 is SNHLY and CDR2 is FYNNEI in the germline V gene. This CDR3 reads CASSHGTEETQYF. In DNA form, the CDR3 reads TGTGCCAGCAGTCACGGGACTGAAGAGACCCAGTACTTC.

CDR3 sequence (DNA): TGTGCCAGCTCTTTGGACGCCTACGAGCAGTACTTC. Translating gives CASSLDAYEQYF. This chain joins TRBV4-2 and TRBJ2-7; D remains ambiguous. The CDR3 is 12 amino acids. CDR1 and CDR2 from the germline V gene are LGHNA and YNFKEQ. V lost 8 bases to trimming and J lost 2 bases, with 10 bases between them.

The chain carries TRBV3-1 (or the pseudogene TRBV3-2) and TRBJ2-3; possible D gene TRBD1, 6 bases. The germline CDR1 and CDR2 sequences are LGHDT and YNNKEL (reference sequence). CDR3 length: 17 amino acids. V was clipped by 4 bases and J by 0 bases, with 17 bases between them. CDR3 amino acids: CASSPSSPGHSTDTQYF. The CDR3, as DNA: TGTGCCAGCAGCCCCTCTTCTCCGGGACATAGCACAGATACGCAGTATTTT.

The gene calls are TRBV9 and TRBJ1-1; a weak D match, TRBD1 (6 bases). Germline loops: CDR1 SGDLS, CDR2 YYNGEE. The V end lost 3 bases, the J end lost 4 bases, and 13 bases lay between the germline ends. The CDR3 consists of 14 residues. The CDR3 protein is CASSGRQDGTEAFF. CDR3 sequence (DNA): TGTGCCAGCAGCGGACGACAGGACGGCACTGAAGCTTTCTTT.

This chain uses TRBV29-1 with TRBJ2-1; the D gene is possibly TRBD1 (6 bases). This CDR3 comprises 17 residues. Germline V gene lookup returns CDR1 SQVTM and CDR2 ANQGSEA. V lost 5 bases and J lost 5, with 25 bases in between. CDR3 protein: CSVNEDDRPGLNNEQFF. In DNA, the CDR3 is TGCAGCGTTAACGAAGATGACAGGCCCGGCTTAAACAATGAGCAGTTCTTC.

V and J are TRBV14 and TRBJ2-7; TRBD1 matches at 10 bases. The trim removed 2 bases at V and 5 bases at J, leaving 6 bases unmatched. Per germline, CDR1 SGHDN and CDR2 FVKESK. The CDR3 runs to 15 residues. The chain's CDR3 is CASSQLGTGADEQYF. The DNA for the CDR3 is TGTGCCAGCAGCCAACTTGGGACAGGGGCAGACGAGCAGTACTTC.

This clone has just one count. The CDR3 coding sequence is TGTGCCAGCAGCTTGTCGTCGAGCACAGATACGCAGTATTTT. Its protein product is CASSLSSSTDTQYF. The chain carries TRBV5-5 and TRBJ2-3; D gene uncertain. The CDR3 contains 14 residues. CDR1 is SGHKS, CDR2 YYEKEE, per germline (reference sequence). V lost 1 base and J 0 bases, leaving 6 bases between the germline ends.

This chain links TRBV4-1 with TRBJ2-7, with D perhaps matching TRBD1 (7 bases). The V gene lost 3 bases and the J gene lost 5 bases, with 17 bases spanning the gap. The CDR3 covers 15 residues. Germline lookup yields CDR1 MGHRA and CDR2 YSYEKL. The CDR3 reads CASSQEGRGFDEQYF. The CDR3 nucleotides read TGCGCCAGCAGCCAGGAGGGCAGGGGGTTTGACGAGCAGTACTTC.

The rearrangement joins TRBV11-2 to TRBJ2-2; a possible D gene is TRBD2 (6 bases). This CDR3 contains 16 residues. The germline V and J ends were trimmed by 3 bases and 3 bases, with 14 bases remaining between them. Germline V gives CDR1 SGHAT, CDR2 FQNNGV. For the CDR3, the DNA is TGTGCCAGCAGCTTGTACGGGAGAAGGGACACCGGGGAGCTGTTTTTT. Translating gives CASSLYGRRDTGELFF. Full variable domain (remainder filled in from reference TRBV11-2 and TRBJ2-2): EAGVAQSPRYKIIEKRQSVAFWCNPISGHATLYWYQQILGQGPKLLIQFQNNGVVDDSQLPKDRFSAERLKGVDSTLKIQPAKLEDSAVYLCASSLYGRRDTGELFFGEGSRLTVL.

The CDR3: CASRQGAGGADTQYF. In DNA, the CDR3 is TGTGCCAGCAGACAGGGGGCGGGAGGGGCAGATACGCAGTATTTT. J is TRBJ2-3 and V is TRBV28; perhaps D is TRBD1 or TRBD2 (9 bases each). The ends were cut back, 6 bases at V and 4 bases at J, with 17 bases in the middle. CDR3 length: 15 amino acids. CDR1 is MDHEN and CDR2 is SYDVKM in the germline V gene.

V is TRBV6-2 or TRBV6-3 and J is TRBJ1-5, with D hard to call. Trimming cost V 6 bases and J 6 bases, with 6 bases left between them. The CDR3 has 11 residues. Germline assignment: CDR1 MNHEY and CDR2 SVGEGT. This chain's CDR3 is CASSSGQPQHF. Written as DNA, the CDR3 is TGTGCCAGCAGCTCAGGTCAGCCCCAGCATTTT.

Worth noting for this clone: Different DNA sequences within this sample yield the same CDR3. This chain links TRBV6-5 with TRBJ2-6; D not certain. V shed 9 bases and J shed 0 bases, with 6 bases lying between them. The CDR3 totals 13 residues. Germline lookup yields CDR1 MNHEY and CDR2 SVGAGI. The CDR3 sequence is CASSNSGANVLTF. In nucleotides, the CDR3 is TGTGCCAGTAGTAACTCTGGGGCCAACGTCCTGACTTTC.

This chain uses TRBV7-2 with TRBJ2-7; 9 bases are a match to TRBD1. Germline values: CDR1 SGHTA, CDR2 FQGNSA. This CDR3 is 14 amino acids long. Trimming at V came to 4 bases and at J to 5 bases, leaving 6 bases not matched to a gene. CDR3 sequence (DNA): TGTGCCAGCAGCTCGGACAGGGGAAGCCACGAGCAGTACTTC. This gives the protein CASSSDRGSHEQYF.

This clone was found once. The J gene is TRBJ1-2, the V gene TRBV10-3, with 8 nucleotides matching TRBD1. The V segment lost 4 bases and the J segment 4 bases; nucleotides outside the gene matches: 2. Germline CDR1 is ENHRY and CDR2 is SYGVKD. The CDR3 extends over 13 amino acids. CDR3 loop: CAISAGGVYGYTF. DNA of the CDR3: TGTGCCATCAGTGCAGGGGGCGTCTATGGCTACACCTTC.

This chain uses TRBV10-3 with TRBJ1-2; D gene ambiguous. Germline V gives CDR1 ENHRY, CDR2 SYGVKD. The CDR3 sequence is 15 residues long. Trimming cost V 3 bases and J 0 bases, with 11 bases left between them. The CDR3 loop is CAISDRERSNYGYTF. The CDR3 DNA reads as TGTGCCATCAGTGATCGGGAGCGCTCTAACTATGGCTACACCTTC.

The table lists this clone with many counts. V is TRBV21-1 and J is TRBJ2-7; the table names TRBD2, a call not compared with the DNA. TRBV21-1 is given as a pseudogene. The CDR3 totals 14 residues. CDR3 protein: CASSQREEHYEQYF. The CDR3 DNA follows: TGTGCCAGCAGCCAAAGGGAGGAGCATTACGAGCAGTACTTC.

This clone came up once. V gene TRBV10-3 combines with J gene TRBJ2-1, with 8 nucleotides matching TRBD1. Germline V gene sequence: CDR1 ENHRY, CDR2 SYGVKD. The trim removed 9 bases at V and 8 bases at J, leaving 12 bases unmatched. The CDR3 has 14 amino acids. CDR3 protein: CAISKLDRDHEQFF. DNA for the CDR3: TGTGCCATATCAAAGCTGGACAGGGACCATGAGCAGTTCTTC.